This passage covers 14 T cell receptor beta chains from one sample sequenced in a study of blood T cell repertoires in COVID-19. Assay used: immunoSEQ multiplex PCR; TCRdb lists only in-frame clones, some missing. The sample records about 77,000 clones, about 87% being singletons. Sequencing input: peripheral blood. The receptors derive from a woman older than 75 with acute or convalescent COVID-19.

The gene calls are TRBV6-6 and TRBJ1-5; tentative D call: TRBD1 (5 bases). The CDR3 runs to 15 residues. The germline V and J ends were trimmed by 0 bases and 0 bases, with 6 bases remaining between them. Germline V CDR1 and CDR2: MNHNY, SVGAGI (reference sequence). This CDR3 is CASSYSTASNQPQHF. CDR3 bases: TGTGCCAGCAGTTACTCGACAGCTAGCAATCAGCCCCAGCATTTT.

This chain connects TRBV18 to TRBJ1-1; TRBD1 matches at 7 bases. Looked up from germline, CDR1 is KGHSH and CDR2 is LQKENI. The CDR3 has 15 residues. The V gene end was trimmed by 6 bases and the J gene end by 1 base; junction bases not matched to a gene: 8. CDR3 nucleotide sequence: TGTGCCAGCTCCCTTGGGACAGCCAAGAACACTGAAGCTTTCTTT. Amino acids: CASSLGTAKNTEAFF.

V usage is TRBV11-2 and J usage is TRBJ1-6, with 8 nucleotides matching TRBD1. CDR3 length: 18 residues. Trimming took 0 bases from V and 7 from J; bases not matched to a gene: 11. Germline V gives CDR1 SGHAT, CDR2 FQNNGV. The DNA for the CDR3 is TGTGCCAGCAGCTTAGATGGCGACAGGGGCGTCTGGAATTCACCCCTCCACTTT. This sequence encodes CASSLDGDRGVWNSPLHF.

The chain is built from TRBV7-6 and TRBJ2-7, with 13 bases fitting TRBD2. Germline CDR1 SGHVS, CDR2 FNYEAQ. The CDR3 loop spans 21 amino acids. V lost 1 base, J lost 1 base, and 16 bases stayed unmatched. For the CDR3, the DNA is TGTGCCAGCAGCTTAGACCCGTGGACTAGCGGGAGTATAGCTGGTTCCTACGAGCAGTACTTC. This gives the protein CASSLDPWTSGSIAGSYEQYF.

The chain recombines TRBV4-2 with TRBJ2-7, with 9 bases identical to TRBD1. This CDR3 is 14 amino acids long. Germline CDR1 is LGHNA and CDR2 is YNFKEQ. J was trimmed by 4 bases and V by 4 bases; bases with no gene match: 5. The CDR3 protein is CASSPGQGAYEQYF. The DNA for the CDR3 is TGTGCCAGCAGCCCGGGACAGGGCGCGTACGAGCAGTACTTC.

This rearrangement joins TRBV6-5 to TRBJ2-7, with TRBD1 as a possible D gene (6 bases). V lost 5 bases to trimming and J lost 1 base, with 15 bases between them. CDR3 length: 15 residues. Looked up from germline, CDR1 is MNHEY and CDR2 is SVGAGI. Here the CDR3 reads CASSPTGTLSYEQYF. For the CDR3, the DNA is TGTGCCAGCAGTCCTACCGGGACACTTTCCTACGAGCAGTACTTC.

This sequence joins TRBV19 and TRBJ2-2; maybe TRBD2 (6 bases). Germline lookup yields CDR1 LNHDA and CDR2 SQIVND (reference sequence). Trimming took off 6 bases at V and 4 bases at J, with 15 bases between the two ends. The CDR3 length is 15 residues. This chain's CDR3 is CASRMPGVGTGELFF. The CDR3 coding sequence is TGTGCCAGTAGGATGCCGGGGGTTGGCACCGGGGAGCTGTTTTTT.

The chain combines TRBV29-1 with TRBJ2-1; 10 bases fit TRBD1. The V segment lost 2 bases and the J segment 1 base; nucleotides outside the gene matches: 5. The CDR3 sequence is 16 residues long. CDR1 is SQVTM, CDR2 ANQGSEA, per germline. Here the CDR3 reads CSVEFGTGASYNEQFF. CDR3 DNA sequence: TGCAGCGTTGAATTTGGGACAGGGGCTTCCTACAATGAGCAGTTCTTC.

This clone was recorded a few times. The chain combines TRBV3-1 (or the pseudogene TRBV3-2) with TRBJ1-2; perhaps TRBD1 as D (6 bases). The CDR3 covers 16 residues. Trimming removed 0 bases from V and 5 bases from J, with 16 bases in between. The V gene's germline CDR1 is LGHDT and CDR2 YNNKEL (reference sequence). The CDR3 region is CASSQDLTGFRYGYTF. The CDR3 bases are TGTGCCAGCAGCCAAGATCTCACAGGGTTCCGATATGGCTACACCTTC.

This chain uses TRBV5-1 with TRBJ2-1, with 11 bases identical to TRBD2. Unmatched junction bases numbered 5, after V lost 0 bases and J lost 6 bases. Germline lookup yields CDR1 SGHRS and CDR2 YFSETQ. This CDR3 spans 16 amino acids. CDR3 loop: CASSLGSLAGVNEQFF. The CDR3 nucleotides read TGCGCCAGCAGCTTGGGGTCACTAGCGGGGGTCAATGAGCAGTTCTTC. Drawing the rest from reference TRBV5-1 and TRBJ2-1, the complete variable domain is KAGVTQTPRYLIKTRGQQVTLSCSPISGHRSVSWYQQTPGQGLQFLFEYFSETQRNKGNFPGRFSGRQFSNSRSEMNVSTLELGDSALYLCASSLGSLAGVNEQFFGPGTRLTVL.

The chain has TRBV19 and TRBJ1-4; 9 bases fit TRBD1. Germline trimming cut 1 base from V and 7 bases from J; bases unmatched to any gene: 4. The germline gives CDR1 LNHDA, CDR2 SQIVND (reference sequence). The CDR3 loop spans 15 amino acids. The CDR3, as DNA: TGTGCCAGTAGTATAGGGGGGACAGGGTCTGAAAAACTGTTTTTT. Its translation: CASSIGGTGSEKLFF.

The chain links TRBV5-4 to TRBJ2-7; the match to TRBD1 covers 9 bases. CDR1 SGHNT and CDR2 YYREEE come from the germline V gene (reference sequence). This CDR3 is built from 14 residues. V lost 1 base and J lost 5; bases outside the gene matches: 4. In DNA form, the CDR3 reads TGTGCCAGCAGCTTGACAGGGGGCAGAAACGAGCAGTACTTC. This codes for CASSLTGGRNEQYF.

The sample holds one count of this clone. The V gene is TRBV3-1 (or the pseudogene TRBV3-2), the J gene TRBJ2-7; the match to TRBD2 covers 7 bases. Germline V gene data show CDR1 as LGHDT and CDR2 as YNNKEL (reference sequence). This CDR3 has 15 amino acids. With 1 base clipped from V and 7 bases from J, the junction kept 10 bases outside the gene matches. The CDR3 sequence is CASSQGVSGGIEQYF. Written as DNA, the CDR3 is TGTGCCAGCAGCCAAGGTGTTTCCGGGGGGATTGAGCAGTACTTC.

This CDR3 is CASSTSMDIQPQHF. The CDR3 nucleotides read TGTGCCAGTAGTACCTCCATGGACATTCAGCCCCAGCATTTT. This chain links TRBV19 with TRBJ1-5, with a weak D call TRBD1 (5 bases). CDR1 is LNHDA, CDR2 SQIVND, per germline (reference sequence). V lost 4 bases and J lost 6, with 13 bases in between. The CDR3 extends over 14 amino acids. Looking up the rest from reference TRBV19 and TRBJ1-5 gives the full variable domain: DGGITQSPKYLFRKEGQNVTLSCEQNLNHDAMYWYRQDPGQGLRLIYYSQIVNDFQKGDIAEGYSVSREKKESFPLTVTSAQKNPTAFYLCASSTSMDIQPQHFGDGTRLSIL.